The table lists the clone carrying this TCR beta chain with many counts. The target antigen is unknown. The data were taken from a study of identical twins. Overall study results and limits: Twins' excess sharing was less marked for out-of-frame beta sequences.

MiXCR, run by TCRdb on the 5' RACE reads, gives a single entry per CDR3 protein. The sample holds a few hundred thousand distinct CDR3 sequences, 8% to 11% seen once. The CDR3 runs 14 residues. Trimming took off 5 bases at V and 2 bases at J, with 12 bases between the two ends. Germline CDR1 SGHAT, CDR2 FQNNGV. J is TRBJ1-2 and V is TRBV11-2, with TRBD1 as a possible D gene (5 bases). This TCR was sampled from a man in his fifties in good health. The specimen sequenced was memory T cells sorted from blood. The CDR3 sequence is CASSVRGSNYGYTF. CDR3 bases: TGTGCCAGCAGCGTTAGGGGTTCCAACTATGGCTACACCTTC.